This TCR beta chain came from a study of early T cells in non-severe SARS-CoV-2 infection. In this sample, this clonotype turned up a few times. Antigen specificity is unknown. Whole-study results and caveats: VDJdb-based annotation leaned toward anti-spike CD8 responses and missed private and CD4 specificities.

The protocol attached unique molecular identifiers to individual cDNA molecules. MiXCR, applied by TCRdb to the 5' RACE reads, yields one record per CDR3 protein. The table has about 31,000 distinct CDR3 sequences, approximately 7.1% seen once. Germline assignment: CDR1 SGHDN and CDR2 FVKESK. The ends were cut back, 0 bases at V and 8 bases at J, with 4 bases in the middle. The CDR3 spans 11 residues. The chain carries TRBV14 and TRBJ1-2; D is unresolved. The TCR sequence derives from an adult who was a healthcare worker with PCR-confirmed SARS-CoV-2 infection or an uninfected control (not recorded which). The source material was whole blood, sampled at baseline. The CDR3 coding sequence is TGTGCCAGCAGCCAAGATCGAGGCTACACCTTC. It is translated as CASSQDRGYTF.